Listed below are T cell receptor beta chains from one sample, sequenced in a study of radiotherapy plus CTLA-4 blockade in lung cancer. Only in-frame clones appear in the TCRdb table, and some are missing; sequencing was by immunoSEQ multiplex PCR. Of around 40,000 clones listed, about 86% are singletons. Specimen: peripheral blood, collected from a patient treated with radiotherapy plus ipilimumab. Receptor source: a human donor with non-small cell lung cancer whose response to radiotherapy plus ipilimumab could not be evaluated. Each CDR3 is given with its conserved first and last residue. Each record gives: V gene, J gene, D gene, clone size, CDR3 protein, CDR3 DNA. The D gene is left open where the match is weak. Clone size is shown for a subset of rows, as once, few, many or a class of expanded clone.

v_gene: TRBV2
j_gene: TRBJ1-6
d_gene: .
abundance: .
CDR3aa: CASRATGNSPLHF
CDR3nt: TGTGCCAGCAGAGCCACAGGGAATTCACCCCTCCACTTT

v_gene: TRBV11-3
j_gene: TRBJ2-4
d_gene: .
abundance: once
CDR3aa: CASSLGGRRGENIQYF
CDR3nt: TGTGCCAGCAGCTTAGGGGGACGGCGGGGTGAAAACATTCAGTACTTC

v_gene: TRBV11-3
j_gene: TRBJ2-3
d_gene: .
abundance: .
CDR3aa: CASSLDAGRTQYF
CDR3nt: TGTGCCAGCAGCTTAGATGCTGGCCGTACGCAGTATTTT

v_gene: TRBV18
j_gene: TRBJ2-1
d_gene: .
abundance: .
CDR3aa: CASSPGSSYNEQFF
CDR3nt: TGTGCCAGCTCACCAGGGAGCTCCTACAATGAGCAGTTCTTC

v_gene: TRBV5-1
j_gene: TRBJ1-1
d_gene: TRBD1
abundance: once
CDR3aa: CASSFAGTGVGTEAFF
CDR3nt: TGCGCCAGCAGCTTCGCCGGGACAGGGGTTGGCACTGAAGCTTTCTTT

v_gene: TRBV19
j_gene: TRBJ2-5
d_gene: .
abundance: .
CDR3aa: CASSIFLGGQETQYF
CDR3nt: TGTGCCAGTAGTATCTTCCTGGGGGGTCAAGAGACCCAGTACTTC

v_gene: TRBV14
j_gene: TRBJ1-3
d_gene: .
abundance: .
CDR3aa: CASRGTGVSGNTIYF
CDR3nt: TGTGCCAGCCGCGGGACGGGGGTCTCTGGAAACACCATATATTTT

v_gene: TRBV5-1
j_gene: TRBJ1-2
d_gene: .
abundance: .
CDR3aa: CASSMNRDGYTF
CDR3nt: TGCGCCAGCAGCATGAACAGGGACGGCTACACCTTC

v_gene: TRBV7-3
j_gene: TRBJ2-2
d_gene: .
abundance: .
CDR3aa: CASSSAVGGELFF
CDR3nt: TGTGCCAGCAGCTCAGCGGTGGGCGGGGAGCTGTTTTTT

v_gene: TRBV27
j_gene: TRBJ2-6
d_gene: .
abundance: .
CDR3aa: CASRPGFPSGANVLTF
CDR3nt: TGTGCCAGCCGTCCAGGCTTCCCCTCCGGGGCCAACGTCCTGACTTTC

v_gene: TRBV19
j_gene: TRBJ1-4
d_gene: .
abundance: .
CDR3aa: CASSIGANEKLFF
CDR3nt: TGTGCCAGTAGTATCGGGGCTAATGAAAAACTGTTTTTT

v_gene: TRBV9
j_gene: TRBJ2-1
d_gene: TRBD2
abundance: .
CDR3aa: CATAEGGGAYNEQFF
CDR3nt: TGTGCCACAGCGGAGGGCGGGGGGGCCTACAATGAGCAGTTCTTC

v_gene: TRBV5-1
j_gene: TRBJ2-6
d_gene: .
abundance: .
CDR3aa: CASSLASGANVLTF
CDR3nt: TGCGCCAGCAGCTTAGCGTCTGGGGCCAACGTCCTGACTTTC

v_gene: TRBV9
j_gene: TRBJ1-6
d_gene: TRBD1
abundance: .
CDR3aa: CASSPHRGNSPLHF
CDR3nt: TGTGCCAGCAGCCCCCACAGGGGCAATTCACCCCTCCACTTT

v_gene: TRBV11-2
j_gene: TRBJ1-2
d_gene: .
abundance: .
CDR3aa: CASSFTGGNYGYTF
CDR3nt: TGTGCCAGCAGCTTCACGGGGGGTAACTATGGCTACACCTTC

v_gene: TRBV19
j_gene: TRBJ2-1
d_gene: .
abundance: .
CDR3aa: CASSTGPRVYNEQFF
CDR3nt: TGTGCCAGTAGCACCGGCCCACGGGTGTACAATGAGCAGTTCTTC

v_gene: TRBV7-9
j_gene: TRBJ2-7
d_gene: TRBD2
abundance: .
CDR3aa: CASTPGSGNPYEQYF
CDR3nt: TGTGCCAGCACCCCGGGTAGCGGGAACCCCTACGAGCAGTACTTC

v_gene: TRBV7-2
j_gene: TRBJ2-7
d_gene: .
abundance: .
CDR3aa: CASSLSSYEQYF
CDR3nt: TGTGCCAGCAGCCTTAGCTCCTACGAGCAGTACTTC

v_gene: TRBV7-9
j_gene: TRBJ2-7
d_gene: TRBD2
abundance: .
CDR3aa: CASSPRTSRSYEQYF
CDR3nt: TGTGCCAGCAGCCCACGGACTAGCCGATCCTACGAGCAGTACTTC

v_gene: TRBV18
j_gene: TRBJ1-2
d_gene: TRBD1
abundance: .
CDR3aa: CASSPKTGGGYGYTF
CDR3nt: TGTGCCAGCTCACCAAAGACAGGGGGTGGCTATGGCTACACCTTC

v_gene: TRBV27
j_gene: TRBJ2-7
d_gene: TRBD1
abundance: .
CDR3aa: CASGDRGYEQYF
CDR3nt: TGTGCCAGCGGGGACAGGGGCTACGAGCAGTACTTC

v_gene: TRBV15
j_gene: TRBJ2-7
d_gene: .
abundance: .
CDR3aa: CATSRDLGGRAYEQYF
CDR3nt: TGTGCCACCAGCAGAGATCTCGGCGGGCGTGCCTACGAGCAGTACTTC

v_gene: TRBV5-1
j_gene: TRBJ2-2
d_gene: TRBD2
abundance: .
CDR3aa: CASRTALAGGTGELFF
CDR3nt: TGCGCCAGCAGGACGGCACTAGCGGGAGGCACCGGGGAGCTGTTTTTT

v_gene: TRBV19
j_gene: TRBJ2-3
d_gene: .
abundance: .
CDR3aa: CASSKGRGSTDTQYF
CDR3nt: TGTGCCAGTAGTAAGGGAAGGGGGAGCACAGATACGCAGTATTTT

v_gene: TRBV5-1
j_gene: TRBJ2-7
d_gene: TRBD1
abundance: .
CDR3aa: CASSLGQGYAYEQYF
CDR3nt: TGCGCCAGCAGCTTGGGACAGGGGTATGCCTACGAGCAGTACTTC

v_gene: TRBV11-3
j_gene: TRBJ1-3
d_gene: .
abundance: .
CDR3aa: CASSLGQPGNTIYF
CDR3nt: TGTGCCAGCAGCTTAGGGCAACCTGGAAACACCATATATTTT

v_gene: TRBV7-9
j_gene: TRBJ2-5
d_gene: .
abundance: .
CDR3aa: CASSSVRPGPGETQYF
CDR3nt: TGTGCCAGCAGCTCCGTAAGGCCAGGGCCTGGGGAGACCCAGTACTTC